This is a list of T cell receptor beta chains from one sample in a study of blood T cell repertoires in COVID-19. Generated by immunoSEQ multiplex PCR, the TCRdb table keeps only in-frame clones and is missing some. The sample carries a few hundred thousand clones, over 75% recorded once. Sequenced: peripheral blood. Receptors were obtained from a middle-aged man with acute or convalescent COVID-19. Each CDR3 is given with its conserved first and last residue. A D gene is named only where the DNA matches it firmly. Not all rows give a size; the values are once, few, many and, for expanded clones, a class.

j_call: TRBJ1-4
clone_size: .
d_call: .
v_call: TRBV7-9
cdr3_nt: TGTGCCAGCAGCTCAAGCGGTCAACTGAATGAAAAACTGTTTTTT
cdr3_aa: CASSSSGQLNEKLFF

j_call: TRBJ2-2
clone_size: .
d_call: .
v_call: TRBV5-4
cdr3_nt: TGTGCCAGCAGCTTTCCAGGGGACGTCGGGGAGCTGTTTTTT
cdr3_aa: CASSFPGDVGELFF

j_call: TRBJ2-1
clone_size: many
d_call: .
v_call: TRBV15
cdr3_nt: TGTGCCACCAGCAGACAGGGGGGTAACCCCGAGCAGTTCTTC
cdr3_aa: CATSRQGGNPEQFF

j_call: TRBJ2-5
clone_size: once
d_call: .
v_call: TRBV7-9
cdr3_nt: TGTGCCAGCAGCTTAGGCGTGGAGGTTGGCCAAGAGACCCAGTACTTC
cdr3_aa: CASSLGVEVGQETQYF

j_call: TRBJ2-7
clone_size: .
d_call: .
v_call: TRBV30
cdr3_nt: TGTGCCTGGAGTACTCACCGGGACATCCGCTCCTACGAGCAGTACTTC
cdr3_aa: CAWSTHRDIRSYEQYF

j_call: TRBJ1-5
clone_size: .
d_call: .
v_call: TRBV18
cdr3_nt: TGTGCCAGCTCACCACCGGCTGGGCAGGGCAATCAGCCCCAGCATTTT
cdr3_aa: CASSPPAGQGNQPQHF

j_call: TRBJ1-5
clone_size: .
d_call: .
v_call: TRBV6-4
cdr3_nt: TGTGCCAGCAGTATCACAGTCAATCAGCCCCAGCATTTT
cdr3_aa: CASSITVNQPQHF

j_call: TRBJ1-5
clone_size: .
d_call: TRBD1
v_call: TRBV12-3/TRBV12-4
cdr3_nt: TGTGCCAGCAACAGGGGTCACAATCAGCCCCAGCATTTT
cdr3_aa: CASNRGHNQPQHF

j_call: TRBJ2-2
clone_size: few
d_call: .
v_call: TRBV5-1
cdr3_nt: TGCGCCAGCAGCTTGGAACAGGGGAGGACCGGGGAGCTGTTTTTT
cdr3_aa: CASSLEQGRTGELFF

j_call: TRBJ1-1
clone_size: .
d_call: .
v_call: TRBV7-2
cdr3_nt: TGTGCCAGCAGCTTAGCACCCCTCGAGGGTGAAGCTTTCTTT
cdr3_aa: CASSLAPLEGEAFF

j_call: TRBJ1-2
clone_size: .
d_call: .
v_call: TRBV7-9
cdr3_nt: TGTGCCAGCAGTTTGGCCCAGGTCTCGTATGGCTACACCTTC
cdr3_aa: CASSLAQVSYGYTF

j_call: TRBJ1-1
clone_size: .
d_call: .
v_call: TRBV27
cdr3_nt: TGTGCCAGCAGTTTAAGAGGGTTGCCCCTAGCCTCGAACACTGAAGCTTTCTTT
cdr3_aa: CASSLRGLPLASNTEAFF

j_call: TRBJ1-2
clone_size: .
d_call: .
v_call: TRBV5-1
cdr3_nt: TGCGCCAGCAGCTCACTCCGGGACACCAACTATGGCTACACCTTC
cdr3_aa: CASSSLRDTNYGYTF

j_call: TRBJ2-7
clone_size: once
d_call: .
v_call: TRBV11-2
cdr3_nt: TGTGCCAGCAGCTTAAATTACTACGAGCAGTACTTC
cdr3_aa: CASSLNYYEQYF

j_call: TRBJ2-2
clone_size: .
d_call: .
v_call: TRBV11-3
cdr3_nt: TGTGCCAGCAGCCTTCCCCCCGGGGAGCTGTTTTTT
cdr3_aa: CASSLPPGELFF

j_call: TRBJ1-5
clone_size: .
d_call: .
v_call: TRBV27
cdr3_nt: TGTGCCAGCAGTTGGGGCAGGGGAAGAAATCAGCCCCAGCATTTT
cdr3_aa: CASSWGRGRNQPQHF

j_call: TRBJ2-3
clone_size: .
d_call: TRBD2
v_call: TRBV19
cdr3_nt: TGTGCCAGTAGTATCTCTAGCGGGGTTAGTACAGATACGCAGTATTTT
cdr3_aa: CASSISSGVSTDTQYF

j_call: TRBJ2-7
clone_size: .
d_call: TRBD1
v_call: TRBV10-3
cdr3_nt: TGTGCCATCAGTGCGGGGGGACAGGGGGTATCGTACGAGCAGTACTTC
cdr3_aa: CAISAGGQGVSYEQYF

j_call: TRBJ1-6
clone_size: .
d_call: .
v_call: TRBV4-1
cdr3_nt: TGCGCCAGCAGCCAAGAGGCAAACGGGGCACCCCTCCACTTT
cdr3_aa: CASSQEANGAPLHF